This TCR beta chain was identified during a study of blood T cell repertoires in COVID-19. About the study: T cells, B-cell-depleted T cells, or PBMCs provided the cDNA or gDNA that served as material.

With 5 bases clipped from V and 0 bases from J, the junction kept 6 bases outside the gene matches. Per germline, CDR1 SEHNR and CDR2 FQNEAQ (reference sequence). The CDR3 has 16 residues. Source study methods: For nucleated cells, counts were estimated from reference gene primer amplification. Assay: immunoSEQ multiplex PCR; the TCRdb copy retains only in-frame clones and omits some. Clone size and the V and J calls come from that table; the DNA yielded D and trimming. The sample holds 200,000 to 250,000 clones, 87% seen once. Material: peripheral blood. The sequence was collected from a man between 18 and 29 years old with active or convalescent COVID-19. V and J are TRBV7-9 and TRBJ2-2; 7 nucleotides agree with TRBD2. CDR3 loop: CASSMNLAANTGELFF. In DNA form, the CDR3 reads TGTGCCAGCAGCATGAACCTAGCGGCGAACACCGGGGAGCTGTTTTTT.